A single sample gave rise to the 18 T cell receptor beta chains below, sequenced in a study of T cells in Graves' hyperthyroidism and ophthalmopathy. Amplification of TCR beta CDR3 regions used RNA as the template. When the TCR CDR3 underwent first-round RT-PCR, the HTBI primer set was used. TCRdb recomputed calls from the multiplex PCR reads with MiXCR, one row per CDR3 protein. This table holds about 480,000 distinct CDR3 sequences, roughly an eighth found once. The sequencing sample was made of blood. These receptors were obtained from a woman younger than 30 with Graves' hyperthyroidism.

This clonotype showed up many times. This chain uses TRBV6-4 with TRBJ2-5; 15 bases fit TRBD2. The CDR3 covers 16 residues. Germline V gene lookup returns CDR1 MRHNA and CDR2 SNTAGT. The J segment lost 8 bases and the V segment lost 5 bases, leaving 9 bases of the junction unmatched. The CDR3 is CASSWTSGREPNTQYF. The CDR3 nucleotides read TGTGCCAGCAGTTGGACTAGCGGGAGGGAACCAAATACCCAGTACTTC.

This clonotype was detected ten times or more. Here the CDR3 reads CASSFTPGGSYEQYF. The CDR3, as DNA: TGTGCCAGCAGCTTCACGCCTGGCGGCTCCTACGAGCAGTACTTC. V usage is TRBV11-2 and J usage is TRBJ2-7, with D hard to call. Between the trimmed V and J ends, which lost 3 bases and 0 bases, there was a span of 12 bases. The V gene's germline CDR1 is SGHAT and CDR2 FQNNGV. The CDR3 contains 15 residues.

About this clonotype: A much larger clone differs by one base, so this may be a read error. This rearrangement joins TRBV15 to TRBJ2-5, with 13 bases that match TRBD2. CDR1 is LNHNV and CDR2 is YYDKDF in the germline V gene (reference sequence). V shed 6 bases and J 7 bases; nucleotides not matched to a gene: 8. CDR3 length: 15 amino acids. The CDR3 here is CATRGTSGISGTQYF. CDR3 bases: TGTGCCACCAGAGGGACTAGCGGGATCAGTGGGACCCAGTACTTC.

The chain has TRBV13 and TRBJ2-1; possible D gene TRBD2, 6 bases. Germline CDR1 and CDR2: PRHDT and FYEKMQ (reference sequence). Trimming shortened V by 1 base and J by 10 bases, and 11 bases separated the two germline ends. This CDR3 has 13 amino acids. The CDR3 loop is CASSLVSGEEQFF. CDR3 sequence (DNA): TGTGCCAGCAGCTTAGTTTCGGGGGAAGAGCAGTTCTTC.

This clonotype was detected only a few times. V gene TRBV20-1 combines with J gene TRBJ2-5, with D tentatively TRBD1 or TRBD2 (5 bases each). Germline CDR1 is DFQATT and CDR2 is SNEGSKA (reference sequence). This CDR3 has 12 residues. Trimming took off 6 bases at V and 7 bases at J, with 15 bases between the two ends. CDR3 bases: TGCAGTGCCCCCGGGACGTTGGGGACCCAGTACTTC. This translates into CSAPGTLGTQYF.

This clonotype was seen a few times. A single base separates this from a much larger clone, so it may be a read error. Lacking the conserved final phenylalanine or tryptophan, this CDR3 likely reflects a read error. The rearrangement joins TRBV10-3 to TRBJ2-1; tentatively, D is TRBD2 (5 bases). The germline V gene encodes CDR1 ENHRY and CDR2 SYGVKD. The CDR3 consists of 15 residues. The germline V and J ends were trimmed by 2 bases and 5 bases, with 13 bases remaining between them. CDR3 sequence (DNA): TGTGCCATCAGTGAGGGGAGTTCTGGAAACAATGAGCAGTTCCTC. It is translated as CAISEGSSGNNEQFL.

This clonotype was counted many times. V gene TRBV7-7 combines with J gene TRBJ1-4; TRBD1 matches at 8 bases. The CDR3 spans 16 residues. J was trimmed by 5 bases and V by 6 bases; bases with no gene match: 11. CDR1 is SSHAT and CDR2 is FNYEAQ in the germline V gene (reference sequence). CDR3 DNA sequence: TGTGCCAGCAGTACCGGACAGGGTGTGGGGAATGAAAAACTGTTTTTT. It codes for CASSTGQGVGNEKLFF.

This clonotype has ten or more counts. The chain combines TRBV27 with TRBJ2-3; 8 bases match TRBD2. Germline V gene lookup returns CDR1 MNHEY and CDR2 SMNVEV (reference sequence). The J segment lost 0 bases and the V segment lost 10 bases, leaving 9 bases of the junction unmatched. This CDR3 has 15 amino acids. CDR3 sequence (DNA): TGTGCCACTCGGGAGGGGGGATCTAGCACAGATACGCAGTATTTT. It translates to CATREGGSSTDTQYF.

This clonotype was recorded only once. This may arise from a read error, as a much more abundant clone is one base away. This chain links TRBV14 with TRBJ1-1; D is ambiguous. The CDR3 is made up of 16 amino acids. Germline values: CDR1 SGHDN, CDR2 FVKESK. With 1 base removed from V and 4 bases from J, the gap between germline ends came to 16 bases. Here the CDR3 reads CASSQVERVRSTEAFF. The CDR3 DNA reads TGTGCCAGCAGCCAAGTTGAAAGGGTTCGGTCCACTGAAGCTTTCTTT.

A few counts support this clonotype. This chain's CDR3 is CASGLSPLGGGGSRHTGELFF. The DNA for the CDR3 is TGTGCTAGTGGTTTGTCCCCACTGGGGGGGGGAGGTAGTAGACACACCGGGGAGCTGTTTTTT. The rearrangement uses TRBV12-5 and TRBJ2-2, with 7 bases identical to TRBD2. Germline V gene data show CDR1 as LGHNT and CDR2 as FRNRAP. The J segment lost 3 bases and the V segment lost 2 bases, leaving 21 bases of the junction unmatched. CDR3 length: 21 amino acids.

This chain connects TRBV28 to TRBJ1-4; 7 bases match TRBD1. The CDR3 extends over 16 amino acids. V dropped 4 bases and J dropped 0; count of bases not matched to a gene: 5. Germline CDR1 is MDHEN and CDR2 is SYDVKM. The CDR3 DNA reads TGTGCCAGCAGTTATACAGGGGCGGCAACTAATGAAAAACTGTTTTTT. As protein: CASSYTGAATNEKLFF.

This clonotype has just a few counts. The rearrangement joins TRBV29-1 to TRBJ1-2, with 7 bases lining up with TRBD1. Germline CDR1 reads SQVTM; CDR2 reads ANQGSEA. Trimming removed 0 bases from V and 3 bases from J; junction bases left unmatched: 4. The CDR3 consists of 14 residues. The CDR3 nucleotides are TGCAGCGTTGAAGATCAGGACAGGTACTATGGCTACACCTTC. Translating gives CSVEDQDRYYGYTF.

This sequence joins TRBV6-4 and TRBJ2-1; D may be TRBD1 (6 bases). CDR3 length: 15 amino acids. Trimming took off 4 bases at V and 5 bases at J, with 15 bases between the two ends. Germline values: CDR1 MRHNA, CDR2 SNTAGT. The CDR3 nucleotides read TGTGCCAGCAGTGTCTTTACAGGGAATAACAATGAGCAGTTCTTC. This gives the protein CASSVFTGNNNEQFF.

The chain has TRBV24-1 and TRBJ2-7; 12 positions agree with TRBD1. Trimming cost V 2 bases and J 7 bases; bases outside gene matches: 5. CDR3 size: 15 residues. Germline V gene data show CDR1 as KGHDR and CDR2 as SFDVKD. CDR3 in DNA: TGTGCCACCAGTGATTGGGGGGACAGGGGGCGAGAGCAGTACTTC. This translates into CATSDWGDRGREQYF.

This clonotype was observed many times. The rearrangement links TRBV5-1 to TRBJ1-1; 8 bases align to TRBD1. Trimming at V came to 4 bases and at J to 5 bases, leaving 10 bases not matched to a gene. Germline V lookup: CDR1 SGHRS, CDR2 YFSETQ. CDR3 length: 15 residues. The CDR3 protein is CASSPHDRGTTEAFF. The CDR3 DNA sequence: TGCGCCAGCAGCCCTCACGACAGGGGTACAACTGAAGCTTTCTTT.

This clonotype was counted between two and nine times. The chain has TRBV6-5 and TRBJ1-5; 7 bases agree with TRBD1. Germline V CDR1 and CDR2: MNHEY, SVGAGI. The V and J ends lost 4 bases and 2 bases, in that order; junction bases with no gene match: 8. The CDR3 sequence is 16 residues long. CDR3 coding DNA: TGTGCCAGCAGTTTTCTAAGGGGGCAGGGCAATCAGCCCCAGCATTTT. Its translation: CASSFLRGQGNQPQHF.

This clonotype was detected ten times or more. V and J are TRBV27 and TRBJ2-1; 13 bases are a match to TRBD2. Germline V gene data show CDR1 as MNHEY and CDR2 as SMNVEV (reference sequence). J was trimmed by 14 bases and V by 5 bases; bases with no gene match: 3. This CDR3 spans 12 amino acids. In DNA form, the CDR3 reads TGTGCCAGCAGTCCAGGACTAGCGGGAGAGTTCTTC. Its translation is CASSPGLAGEFF.

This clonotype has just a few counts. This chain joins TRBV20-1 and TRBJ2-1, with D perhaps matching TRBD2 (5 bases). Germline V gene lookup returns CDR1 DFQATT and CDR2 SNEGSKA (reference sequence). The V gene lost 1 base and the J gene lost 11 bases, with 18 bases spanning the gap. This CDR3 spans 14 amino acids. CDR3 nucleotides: TGCAGTGCTAGAGGCTTAGAAGCGGAGGATAAGCAGTTCTTC. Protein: CSARGLEAEDKQFF.